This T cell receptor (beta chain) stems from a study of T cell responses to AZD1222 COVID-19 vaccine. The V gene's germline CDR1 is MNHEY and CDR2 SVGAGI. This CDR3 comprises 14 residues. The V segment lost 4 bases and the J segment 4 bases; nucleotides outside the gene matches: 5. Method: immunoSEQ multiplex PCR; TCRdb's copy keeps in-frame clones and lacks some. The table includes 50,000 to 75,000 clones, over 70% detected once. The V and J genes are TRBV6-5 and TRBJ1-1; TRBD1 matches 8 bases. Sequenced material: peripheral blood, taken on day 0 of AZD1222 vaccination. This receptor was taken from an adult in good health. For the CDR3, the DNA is TGTGCCAGCAGTTTCCAGGGGGCTGGCACTGAAGCTTTCTTT. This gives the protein CASSFQGAGTEAFF.